This T cell receptor (beta chain) was captured in a study of tumor and adjacent non-tumor tissue in lung cancer. Remarks on this clonotype: The antigen is not known. A read error may account for a junction end that differs from germline.

Overall study findings and caveats: Significantly higher TCR diversity was found in tumor than normal lung. Top 100 clones took a larger repertoire share in normal lung.

The library came from three nested PCR rounds adapted from ARM-PCR protocols. TCRdb processed the multiplex PCR reads anew with MiXCR; each CDR3 protein has one entry. The data show fewer than 100,000 distinct CDR3 sequences, about four fifths seen once. No cell sorting was done before RNA was extracted from the tissue. The normal lung tissue was taken more than 3 cm from the tumor edge. This sequence originates from a man aged 55 to 70 with non-small cell lung cancer. Sequencing was carried out using distant non-tumor lung tissue.

CDR3 amino acids: CASSTGTDTHYF. CDR3 DNA: TGTGCCAGCAGCACAGGCACGGATACGCATTATTTT. The genes are TRBV6-5 and TRBJ2-3; D may be TRBD1 (5 bases). The germline V gene encodes CDR1 MNHEY and CDR2 SVGAGI. There are 12 residues in the CDR3.